This T cell receptor (beta chain) was sequenced for a study of response to subunit inactivated influenza vaccine. This clonotype was seen just once. The CDR3 sequence is 12 residues long. Trimming took 1 base from V and 9 from J, leaving 12 bases between them. Per germline, CDR1 DFQATT and CDR2 SNEGSKA (reference sequence). TCRdb recomputed calls from the RT-PCR reads with MiXCR, one row per CDR3 protein. The profile shows about 540,000 distinct CDR3 sequences, around a quarter of them singletons. In addition, the sample was reused for a study of T cells expressing NK-cell markers. That investigation notes: TCR beta libraries carry UMIs added by 5'RACE template switching. The share of CD8+ T cells held by dominant NKG2C+ clonotypes was about 1.0-8% in several donors.

The sequence came from a man in his forties or fifties who received an inactivated influenza vaccine. The sequenced sample was CD4+ T cells sorted from PBMCs, obtained 12 days after vaccination. This chain uses TRBV20-1 with TRBJ1-1, with D possibly being TRBD1 (5 bases). The CDR3 loop reads CSARVGGFKAFF. The CDR3 DNA reads as TGCAGTGCTAGAGTTGGGGGATTCAAAGCTTTCTTT.